This TCR beta chain was obtained from a study of blood T cells in healthy people across ages. For this clonotype: Its antigen is still unknown.

J was trimmed by 4 bases and V by 0 bases; bases with no gene match: 15. The CDR3 is 18 amino acids. Germline lookup yields CDR1 DFQATT and CDR2 SNEGSKA (reference sequence). Combining a sample-barcoded 5' primer with a J-beta primer mix, a second PCR ran for about 6 to 11 cycles. A 12-random-nucleotide template-switch adaptor tagged each cDNA molecule. TCRdb re-derived calls from the 5' RACE reads in MiXCR, one entry per CDR3 protein. This table has hundreds of thousands of distinct CDR3 sequences, 40% to 45% appearing once. Study results and limitations: Estimates of diversity drawn from one million T cells were considered underestimates.

The sample comprised blood. The source of this sequence is an elderly man in good health. The rearrangement uses TRBV20-1 and TRBJ1-1; TRBD1 aligns across 9 bases. This chain's CDR3 is CSARDRDRDERFFTEAFF. The CDR3, as DNA: TGCAGTGCTAGAGATCGGGACAGGGATGAGAGGTTTTTCACTGAAGCTTTCTTT.